This T cell receptor (beta chain) was captured in a study of cytomegalovirus exposure and HLA in healthy donors. PCR employed 60 Vbeta and 13 Jbeta primers. Assay used: immunoSEQ multiplex PCR; TCRdb lists only in-frame clones, some missing. Of about 130,000 clones detected, around 85% appear once; the ten largest clones hold 6.7%. The CDR3 has 14 residues. V lost 4 bases and J lost 3; bases outside the gene matches: 4. Germline values: CDR1 MDHEN, CDR2 SYDVKM. Regarding this clone: What it binds is unknown.

Overall study findings and caveats: On later analysis, the bulk of CMV-associated TCR beta chains appeared to be HLA-restricted. Reported findings show TCR beta sequences accurately forecast HLA-A and HLA-B alleles in most subjects. For presence/absence analyses, sequencing depth was assumed to be roughly uniform across donors.

The sample was PBMCs. V usage is TRBV28 and J usage is TRBJ1-2, with 8 positions matching TRBD1. The receptor comes from a woman between 25 and 40 years old in good health and CMV-seropositive. The DNA for the CDR3 is TGTGCCAGCAGTTCCTCAGGGGGCCACTATGGCTACACCTTC. Encoded protein: CASSSSGGHYGYTF.